This paragraph reports one T cell receptor (beta chain). Its specificity is unknown. Using immunoSEQ multiplex PCR, the repertoire was profiled, and TCRdb retains in-frame clones only, with some absent. The sample lists about 120,000 clones, approximately 88% occurring once. These data are taken from a study of cytomegalovirus exposure and HLA in healthy donors. Study-level points and caveats: The study recorded 160 or so TCR beta chains that were cytomegalovirus-associated.

Germline CDR1 reads GTSNPN; CDR2 reads SVGIG (reference sequence). Germline trimming cut 3 bases from V and 4 bases from J; bases unmatched to any gene: 11. The CDR3 extends over 15 amino acids. The receptor was derived from a young woman in good health and CMV-seropositive. Sequenced material: PBMCs. The chain recombines TRBV30 with TRBJ1-2; 7 positions match TRBD1. As DNA, the CDR3 is TGTGCCTGGAGACGGGAGGGGGCTCTCTCCTATGGCTACACCTTC. This encodes CAWRREGALSYGYTF.